Presented here are 13 T cell receptor beta chains from one specimen sequenced in a study of CD4 and CD8 cells across lung adenocarcinoma regions. MiXCR, applied by TCRdb to the PCR reads, yields one record per CDR3 protein. The table lists some 7,000 distinct CDR3 sequences, about 50% of them singletons. Material for sequencing was CD8+ T cells from the center of a lung tumor. The receptor set was obtained from a male donor with lung adenocarcinoma. The CD4 and CD8 labels of this study may be unreliable.

This chain's CDR3 is CASSPLIGTEQYF. Here the CDR3 DNA reads TGTGCCAGCAGCCCCCTAATAGGGACCGAGCAGTACTTC. The chain links TRBV7-2 to TRBJ2-7; D may correspond to TRBD1 or TRBD2 (5 bases each). CDR1 and CDR2 from the germline V gene are SGHTA and FQGNSA. V was pared by 5 bases and J by 6 bases, with 14 bases between. The CDR3 is made up of 13 amino acids. The full variable domain, in which reference TRBV7-2 and TRBJ2-7 provide the parts outside the CDR3, is GAGVSQSPSNKVTEKGKDVELRCDPISGHTALYWYRQSLGQGLEFLIYFQGNSAPDKSGLPSDRFSAERTGGSVSTLTIQRTQQEDSAVYLCASSPLIGTEQYFGPGTRLTVT.

The gene calls are TRBV27 and TRBJ2-1; D is unclear. This CDR3 spans 13 amino acids. V dropped 0 bases and J dropped 7 bases, with 7 bases sitting between them. CDR1 MNHEY and CDR2 SMNVEV come from the germline V gene (reference sequence). CDR3 sequence reads: CASSLSHRNEQFF. CDR3 nucleotides: TGTGCCAGCAGTTTATCTCATAGGAATGAGCAGTTCTTC.

In this sample, this clonotype is medium-sized. The rearrangement joins TRBV6-1 to TRBJ2-4; D might be TRBD1 or TRBD2, each matching 5 bases. Germline V CDR1 and CDR2: MNHNS, SASEGT. CDR3 length: 18 amino acids. V gave up 0 bases and J gave up 0 bases, with 15 bases separating them. CDR3 nucleotide sequence: TGTGCCAGCAGTGAAGCGCTTCGAGGGGCCTTAGCCAAAAACATTCAGTACTTC. It codes for CASSEALRGALAKNIQYF.

The chain couples TRBV10-3 to TRBJ2-3, with D maybe TRBD1 (7 bases). Germline V gene lookup returns CDR1 ENHRY and CDR2 SYGVKD. The CDR3 sequence is 15 residues long. Trimming pared 11 bases from V and 4 bases from J, leaving 22 bases between. The CDR3 DNA sequence: TGTGCCGGGGGGCAAGGGGGCCGTGACCCAGATACGCAGTATTTT. This translates into CAGGQGGRDPDTQYF.

The genes are TRBV6-1 and TRBJ2-5, with 7 bases aligning to TRBD2. The J call may be mistaken, given a closer DNA end match to TRBJ2-1. Germline loops: CDR1 MNHNS, CDR2 SASEGT. There are 15 residues in the CDR3. For the CDR3, the DNA is TGTGCCAGCAGTGATTCTAGCGGAGCCTACAATGAGCAGTTCTTC. As protein: CASSDSSGAYNEQFF.

V gene TRBV6-1 combines with J gene TRBJ2-3; D gene unclear. Gene TRBJ2-1 matches the end of the DNA better, so the J call may be wrong. Germline V gene lookup returns CDR1 MNHNS and CDR2 SASEGT. The CDR3 is made up of 15 amino acids. In DNA, the CDR3 is TGTGCCAGCAGTGAGACGTCCCCTTTGGGTCTCGAGCAGTTCTTC. This gives the protein CASSETSPLGLEQFF.

As for this clonotype: At one boundary the junction diverges from the germline segment, which might be a read error. The chain recombines TRBV27 with TRBJ2-4, with D possibly being TRBD2 (6 bases). The germline gives CDR1 MNHEY, CDR2 SMNVEV (reference sequence). This CDR3 has 16 amino acids. The CDR3 DNA reads as TGTGCCAGCAGTGTGTCGGGGCCGGGAGCCAAAAACATGCAGTACTTC. Translated, it gives CASSVSGPGAKNMQYF.

Worth noting for this clonotype: A clone one base away is much larger, so this may be a read error. The chain couples TRBV6-1 to TRBJ2-5, with 9 positions matching TRBD1. From germline, CDR1 is MNHNS and CDR2 SASEGT. J was trimmed by 11 bases and V by 5 bases; bases with no gene match: 12. The CDR3 length is 14 residues. The CDR3 protein is CASSPRDRDYAQYF. The CDR3 nucleotides read TGTGCCAGCAGTCCCCGGGACAGGGACTACGCGCAGTACTTC.

Notes on this clonotype: Its ends do not fully match the called genes, so a read error is possible. This chain links TRBV27 with TRBJ2-3; 7 bases align to TRBD2. CDR1 MNHEY and CDR2 SMNVEV come from the germline V gene (reference sequence). The CDR3 spans 16 residues. CDR3 DNA: TGTGCCTGTGGGGGGGGGGGTCCTGGTGTCCAAGAGACGCAGTATTTC. The encoded protein is CACGGGGPGVQETQYF.

This clonotype is labeled medium-sized. This chain uses TRBV6-5 with TRBJ2-1, with D possibly being TRBD1 or TRBD2 (6 bases each). Judging by the DNA end, TRBJ2-7 fits better; the J call may be wrong. The CDR3 sequence is 12 residues long. Germline V gene data show CDR1 as MNHEY and CDR2 as SVGAGI. DNA for the CDR3: TGTGCCAGCGTTGGGGGGCTGGGCGAGCAGTACTTC. Amino acid sequence: CASVGGLGEQYF.

The chain employs TRBV6-5 and TRBJ2-3, with D maybe TRBD1 (5 bases). Germline V gives CDR1 MNHEY, CDR2 SVGAGI. Trimming took 2 bases from V and 3 from J, leaving 9 bases between them. The CDR3 length is 14 residues. The CDR3 loop is CASSYDGATDTQYF. Written as DNA, the CDR3 is TGTGCCAGCAGTTACGATGGGGCGACAGATACGCAGTATTTT.

The chain has TRBV6-1 and TRBJ2-7, with 9 bases matching TRBD1. Trimming cost V 6 bases and J 5 bases; bases outside gene matches: 5. From germline, CDR1 is MNHNS and CDR2 SASEGT. This CDR3 comprises 13 residues. The CDR3 coding sequence is TGTGCCAGCAGGTCCGGACAGGGGCACGAGCAGTACTTC. As protein: CASRSGQGHEQYF.

This rearrangement joins TRBV27 to TRBJ2-3, with TRBD2 matching 10 bases. Trimming cost V 5 bases and J 7 bases; bases outside gene matches: 15. The CDR3 contains 17 residues. The germline V gene has CDR1 MNHEY and CDR2 SMNVEV (reference sequence). CDR3 nucleotides: TGTGCCAGCAGTACATCCTGGTCTAGCGGGAGTATGTATACGCAGTATTTT. Amino acid sequence: CASSTSWSSGSMYTQYF.